This TCR beta chain was sequenced in a study of cytomegalovirus exposure and HLA in healthy donors. 13 Jbeta primers and 60 Vbeta primers were used for the PCR. The table came from immunoSEQ multiplex PCR; TCRdb's copy has only in-frame clones and leaves some out. Seen here are some 160,000 clones, around 82% observed once, and the top ten hold more than 5.5%. V gave up 5 bases and J gave up 1 base, with 17 bases separating them. CDR1 is SGHNT, CDR2 YENEEA, per germline. The CDR3 spans 16 residues. The table lists this clone with a count of one. Its antigen is not known. Study observations and caveats: HLA alleles were associated with fewer than 20,000 TCR beta sequences in a later analysis at 0.05 false discovery rate. Later analysis placed DRB1 highest and HLA-C lowest in TCR association rates, which differed by HLA locus. Accurate prediction of HLA-A and HLA-B alleles (for most subjects) was reportedly achieved from TCR beta sequences.

The sequence came from a man aged 40-49 years in good health and CMV-seronegative. The rearrangement uses TRBV11-3 and TRBJ1-1; a weak D match, TRBD1 (6 bases). Sequencing used PBMCs. CDR3 in DNA: TGTGCCAGCAGCCACAACCGAGGGGGATGGAACACTGAAGCTTTCTTT. This translates into CASSHNRGGWNTEAFF.